The 27 T cell receptor beta chains below all came from one sample that was sequenced in a study of regulatory T cells in long-lasting Graves disease. This sample's time point: newly diagnosed GD, antithyroid drugs for less than 3 months. Making the TCR library involved RNA that had been extracted from PBMCs. According to the study, TCR beta libraries were built with iRepertoire HTBI primers and CDR3-region Arm-PCR. From the multiplex PCR reads, TCRdb called clonotypes with MiXCR, one entry per CDR3 protein. The sample comprises about 450,000 distinct CDR3 sequences, 14% of which are singletons, and roughly 18% rests with the top ten. Another study also made use of these data, one on T cells in Graves' hyperthyroidism and ophthalmopathy.

Source: peripheral blood mononuclear cells (PBMCs), taken at new diagnosis, from a patient treated with antithyroid drugs. These receptors came from a woman aged 45-65 years with Graves disease.

This clonotype was observed many times. The chain is built from TRBV28 and TRBJ1-5, with D unclear. Trimming shortened V by 5 bases and J by 7 bases, and 12 bases separated the two germline ends. In germline, CDR1 is MDHEN, CDR2 SYDVKM. This CDR3 comprises 13 residues. The CDR3 region has the DNA TGTGCCAGCAGTCAGGAGACACGGCAGCCCCAGCATTTT. Translation gives CASSQETRQPQHF.

At least ten counts were recorded for this clonotype. The germline gene is not matched at one end of the junction; a read error may be the cause. V and J are TRBV5-1 and TRBJ1-1; 7 positions agree with TRBD1. There are 13 residues in the CDR3. The V gene's germline CDR1 is SGHRS and CDR2 YFSETQ. The DNA of the CDR3 is TGTGCCAGCAGCCTGACAGGGAGCACTGAAGCTTTCTTT. Amino acid sequence: CASSLTGSTEAFF. The full variable domain, rest sourced from reference TRBV5-1 and TRBJ1-1, is KAGVTQTPRYLIKTRGQQVTLSCSPISGHRSVSWYQQTPGQGLQFLFEYFSETQRNKGNFPGRFSGRQFSNSRSEMNVSTLELGDSALYLCASSLTGSTEAFFGQGTRLTVV.

The chain combines TRBV27 with TRBJ2-4, with a possible D match to TRBD2 (5 bases). The V and J ends lost 5 bases and 4 bases respectively, with 9 bases between them. Germline assignment: CDR1 MNHEY and CDR2 SMNVEV (reference sequence). The CDR3 consists of 13 residues. DNA for the CDR3: TGTGCCAGCAGTCACAGCGGAAAAAACATTCAGTACTTC. Translation gives CASSHSGKNIQYF.

This clonotype was detected ten times or more. The chain recombines TRBV18 with TRBJ1-1, with a weak D call TRBD1 (5 bases). The CDR3 covers 16 residues. The V gene lost 8 bases and the J gene lost 1 base, with 20 bases spanning the gap. Germline loops: CDR1 KGHSH, CDR2 LQKENI. CDR3 in DNA: TGTGCCAGCGCCACCGGGACCCCCTCCCAGAACACTGAAGCTTTCTTT. Amino acids: CASATGTPSQNTEAFF.

This clonotype was counted ten times or more. The chain has TRBV30 and TRBJ2-5; 8 nucleotides agree with TRBD1. Germline assignment: CDR1 GTSNPN and CDR2 SVGIG (reference sequence). The J segment lost 4 bases and the V segment lost 4 bases, leaving 8 bases of the junction unmatched. The CDR3 is 14 residues long. CDR3 loop: CAWTVPDRAETQYF. The CDR3 DNA sequence: TGTGCCTGGACCGTACCGGACAGGGCAGAGACCCAGTACTTC.

This clonotype was recorded at least ten times. The chain joins TRBV6-5 to TRBJ2-7, with D tentatively TRBD2 (5 bases). The CDR3 length is 18 residues. The V end was cut by 0 bases, the J end by 1 base, with 19 bases between. CDR1 and CDR2 from the germline V gene are MNHEY and SVGAGI. CDR3 loop: CASSYSTARVVASYEQYF. CDR3 nucleotide sequence: TGTGCCAGCAGTTACTCGACTGCGCGGGTCGTGGCATCCTACGAGCAGTACTTC.

This clonotype was counted only a few times. The J gene is TRBJ1-6, the V gene TRBV6-9; 7 positions match TRBD1. There are 16 residues in the CDR3. The germline V gene encodes CDR1 MNHGY and CDR2 SVAAGI. Losses at the gene ends were 3 bases for V and 6 bases for J; bases not matched to a gene: 8. The CDR3 nucleotides are TGTGCCAGCAGTTACTCCGACAGGGCCCTTAATTCACCCCTCCACTTT. It translates to CASSYSDRALNSPLHF.

Worth noting for this clonotype: This may come from a read error, since a much larger clone is one base off. V is TRBV30 and J is TRBJ2-5; TRBD1 or TRBD2 may be the D gene (6 bases each). The germline V gene has CDR1 GTSNPN and CDR2 SVGIG (reference sequence). This CDR3 has 13 residues. V lost 3 bases to trimming and J lost 5 bases, with 13 bases between them. The CDR3 loop is CAWSRDGGETQYF. CDR3 nucleotides: TGTGCCTGGAGCCGAGACGGGGGCGAGACCCAGTACTTC. Full variable domain (rest looked up from reference TRBV30 and TRBJ2-5): SQTIHQWPATLVQPVGSPLSLECTVEGTSNPNLYWYRQAAGRGLQLLFYSVGIGQISSEVPQNLSASRPQDRQFILSSKKLLLSDSGFYLCAWSRDGGETQYFGPGTRLLVL.

This clonotype has at least ten counts. This sequence joins TRBV12-3 or TRBV12-4 and TRBJ2-2; 7 bases fit TRBD2. V trimming: 5 bases; J trimming: 0 bases; junction bases outside the gene matches: 3. This CDR3 region has 15 residues. The CDR3 coding sequence is TGTGCCAGCAGTCCCGGGACTACGAACACCGGGGAGCTGTTTTTT. Its protein product is CASSPGTTNTGELFF.

In this sample, this clonotype turned up many times. This chain connects TRBV27 to TRBJ2-1; no definite D call. Per the germline V gene, CDR1 is MNHEY and CDR2 is SMNVEV (reference sequence). Trimming took off 0 bases at V and 6 bases at J, with 9 bases between the two ends. The CDR3 sequence is 14 residues long. This CDR3 reads CASSLSLGSNEQFF. CDR3 coding DNA: TGTGCCAGCAGTTTATCTTTAGGTTCCAATGAGCAGTTCTTC.

This chain uses TRBV5-1 with TRBJ2-1; TRBD2 matches 8 bases. J was trimmed by 10 bases and V by 1 base; bases with no gene match: 13. The CDR3 covers 16 residues. Germline CDR1 reads SGHRS; CDR2 reads YFSETQ. The CDR3 loop is CASSLSSSGRIVEQFF. Here the CDR3 DNA reads TGCGCCAGCAGCTTGTCGTCCAGCGGGAGAATCGTAGAGCAGTTCTTC.

This sequence joins TRBV5-1 and TRBJ2-5, with a weak D call TRBD1 (5 bases). CDR1 SGHRS and CDR2 YFSETQ come from the germline V gene. The CDR3 runs 15 residues. Trimming pared 0 bases from V and 5 bases from J, leaving 14 bases between. The DNA for the CDR3 is TGCGCCAGCAGCTTGGAGCAGGGTCTTGTGGAGACCCAGTACTTC. Its translation is CASSLEQGLVETQYF.

This clonotype was found a few times. CDR3: CASSYMAESSGNTIYF. For the CDR3, the DNA is TGTGCCAGCAGTTACATGGCGGAGAGCTCTGGAAACACCATATATTTT. This chain joins TRBV6-5 and TRBJ1-3; the D is unclear. The V end lost 2 bases, the J end lost 0 bases, and 11 bases lay between the germline ends. Germline V lookup: CDR1 MNHEY, CDR2 SVGAGI. The CDR3 covers 16 residues.

There are many counts of this clonotype. J is TRBJ2-7 and V is TRBV2, with a tentative D call TRBD2 (5 bases). V lost 9 bases and J 0 bases, leaving 12 bases between the germline ends. CDR1 is SNHLY, CDR2 FYNNEI, per germline. This CDR3 has 13 amino acids. The CDR3 sequence is CARRAFVSYEQYF. The CDR3, as DNA: TGTGCCAGGAGGGCCTTTGTCTCCTACGAGCAGTACTTC.

A note on this clonotype: This may stem from a read error, because a much larger clone lies one nucleotide away. This chain joins TRBV7-8 and TRBJ2-7; TRBD1 matches 11 bases. The CDR3 is 16 residues long. V shed 8 bases and J 3 bases; nucleotides not matched to a gene: 12. Germline V lookup: CDR1 SGHVS, CDR2 FQNEAQ. CDR3 sequence: CASGDQRTGGVYEQYF. The CDR3 nucleotides read TGTGCCAGCGGCGATCAACGGACAGGGGGCGTCTACGAGCAGTACTTC.

The rearrangement links TRBV9 to TRBJ2-7, with D perhaps TRBD2 (6 bases). The CDR3 has 15 amino acids. The V end lost 9 bases, the J end lost 1 base, and 20 bases lay between the germline ends. Germline V gene sequence: CDR1 SGDLS, CDR2 YYNGEE. Here the CDR3 reads CATPEEGIRSYEQYF. In nucleotides, the CDR3 is TGTGCCACCCCAGAGGAGGGGATTCGATCCTACGAGCAGTACTTC. Drawing the rest from reference TRBV9 and TRBJ2-7, the complete variable domain is DSGVTQTPKHLITATGQRVTLRCSPRSGDLSVYWYQQSLDQGLQFLIQYYNGEERAKGNILERFSAQQFPDLHSELNLSSLELGDSALYFCATPEEGIRSYEQYFGPGTRLTVT.

This clonotype was seen repeatedly, ten times or more. The chain employs TRBV2 and TRBJ2-7; TRBD1 matches at 11 bases. The CDR3 runs to 14 residues. Germline V lookup: CDR1 SNHLY, CDR2 FYNNEI. Losses at the gene ends were 1 base for V and 9 bases for J; bases not matched to a gene: 5. This CDR3 reads CASSEGTGGLGQYF. The CDR3 bases are TGTGCCAGCAGTGAAGGGACAGGGGGCTTGGGGCAGTACTTC.

This clonotype was counted many times. The chain carries TRBV20-1 and TRBJ1-1; D ambiguous. Germline V gives CDR1 DFQATT, CDR2 SNEGSKA (reference sequence). CDR3 length: 13 amino acids. The V gene lost 0 bases and the J gene lost 5 bases, with 10 bases spanning the gap. CDR3 DNA: TGCAGTGCTAGAGACCCGGGAGGAACTGAAGCTTTCTTT. The encoded protein is CSARDPGGTEAFF.

This clonotype appeared many times. V is TRBV30 and J is TRBJ1-1; tentatively, D is TRBD1 (6 bases). V was trimmed by 4 bases and J by 3 bases, leaving 15 bases between them. Germline CDR1 and CDR2: GTSNPN and SVGIG (reference sequence). The CDR3 runs to 14 residues. CDR3 in amino acids: CAWMLYREHTEAFF. Written as DNA, the CDR3 is TGTGCCTGGATGCTTTACAGGGAGCACACTGAAGCTTTCTTT. The entire variable domain, with the rest obtained from reference TRBV30 and TRBJ1-1, is as follows: SQTIHQWPATLVQPVGSPLSLECTVEGTSNPNLYWYRQAAGRGLQLLFYSVGIGQISSEVPQNLSASRPQDRQFILSSKKLLLSDSGFYLCAWMLYREHTEAFFGQGTRLTVV.

This clonotype showed up many times. The V call is TRBV28, the J call TRBJ2-3, with no clear D. V was pared by 5 bases and J by 2 bases, with 11 bases between. CDR1 MDHEN and CDR2 SYDVKM come from the germline V gene. This CDR3 has 14 residues. The CDR3 DNA reads as TGTGCCAGCAGTCCCCCTCGATACACAGATACGCAGTATTTT. This sequence encodes CASSPPRYTDTQYF. Using reference TRBV28 and TRBJ2-3 for the parts outside the CDR3, the full variable domain is DVKVTQSSRYLVKRTGEKVFLECVQDMDHENMFWYRQDPGLGLRLIYFSYDVKMKEKGDIPEGYSVSREKKERFSLILESASTNQTSMYLCASSPPRYTDTQYFGPGTRLTVL.

There are many counts of this clonotype. In nucleotides, the CDR3 is TGTGCCAGCAGCGCGGAGGGACAACAGAGTGAGCAGTACTTC. Its protein is CASSAEGQQSEQYF. The chain has TRBV9 and TRBJ2-7; the D gene could be TRBD1 or TRBD2 (6 bases each). This CDR3 has 14 amino acids. V was trimmed by 3 bases and J by 7 bases, leaving 17 bases between them. Per the germline V gene, CDR1 is SGDLS and CDR2 is YYNGEE.

This clonotype was observed at least ten times. J is TRBJ2-7 and V is TRBV5-1, with D tentatively TRBD2 (5 bases). The CDR3 consists of 12 residues. The V gene lost 0 bases and the J gene lost 9 bases, with 10 bases spanning the gap. Germline V CDR1 and CDR2: SGHRS, YFSETQ. DNA for the CDR3: TGCGCCAGCAGCTTGGAGGAGGTTCGGCAGTACTTC. Its protein is CASSLEEVRQYF.

Details on this clonotype: Since a much larger clone is just one base distant, this may be a read error. The chain employs TRBV24-1 and TRBJ2-3; 7 bases are shared with TRBD1. The length of the CDR3 is 16 residues. Losses at the gene ends were 7 bases for V and 3 bases for J; bases not matched to a gene: 12. Germline V gene sequence: CDR1 KGHDR, CDR2 SFDVKD. CDR3 amino acids: CATRILRGRGTDTQYF. The DNA for the CDR3 is TGTGCCACCAGAATCCTCCGGGGCAGGGGGACAGATACGCAGTATTTT.

The CDR3: CASSLGLAGGLTDTQYF. For the CDR3, the DNA is TGTGCCAGCAGCTTAGGACTAGCGGGAGGACTCACAGATACGCAGTATTTT. This sequence joins TRBV11-2 and TRBJ2-3; 13 nucleotides align to TRBD2. The CDR3 is 17 residues long. V was pared by 1 base and J by 2 bases, with 3 bases of the junction left unmatched. The germline V gene has CDR1 SGHAT and CDR2 FQNNGV.

The J gene is TRBJ2-2, the V gene TRBV18, with D uncertain. Germline V gene lookup returns CDR1 KGHSH and CDR2 LQKENI. Trimming stripped 5 bases from V and 2 bases from J, with 18 bases between. This CDR3 contains 17 residues. CDR3 DNA sequence: TGTGCCAGCTCAACGTATCCGGACGTTAAAAACACCGGGGAGCTGTTTTTT. This codes for CASSTYPDVKNTGELFF.

This chain connects TRBV7-4 to TRBJ1-2; D is perhaps TRBD1 (6 bases). Trimming stripped 1 base from V and 0 bases from J, with 18 bases between. The CDR3 extends over 18 amino acids. Germline CDR1 SGHVT, CDR2 SQSDAQ. CDR3 amino acids: CASSLGQGKTKPNYGYTF. Written as DNA, the CDR3 is TGTGCCAGCAGCTTAGGTCAGGGGAAAACAAAACCTAACTATGGCTACACCTTC.

The chain is built from TRBV5-1 and TRBJ2-4; weak D call: TRBD1 (5 bases). The ends were cut back, 3 bases at V and 0 bases at J, with 13 bases in the middle. Germline lookup yields CDR1 SGHRS and CDR2 YFSETQ. The CDR3 totals 16 residues. CDR3 in DNA: TGCGCCAGCAGCTACGACAGCACCACAGCCAAAAACATTCAGTACTTC. Protein product: CASSYDSTTAKNIQYF.